This T cell receptor beta chain came from a study of blood T cells in healthy people across ages. Next came a second PCR, run for about 6 to 11 cycles, which used a sample-barcoded 5' primer along with a J-beta primer mix. TCRdb re-derived calls from the 5' RACE reads in MiXCR, one entry per CDR3 protein. Of approximately 1,700,000 distinct CDR3 sequences listed, more than 35% are singletons. Notes on the study in general: Unknown CMV status may confound age-related changes in expanded clones.

CDR1 and CDR2 (germline): SGHVS, FQNEAQ. This CDR3 spans 11 amino acids. Trimming took 3 bases from V and 9 from J, leaving 7 bases between them. This clonotype was detected only a few times. Its matching antigen is unknown. Sequenced material: blood. The rearrangement links TRBV7-8 to TRBJ2-3, with a weak D call TRBD2 (5 bases). The source is a human donor in good health. CDR3 amino acids: CASSFGRTQYF. The CDR3 region has the DNA TGTGCCAGCAGCTTTGGGAGAACGCAGTATTTT.